This TCR beta chain was identified in a study of control samples from healthy donors and cancer patients (TCRdb year 2020). The CDR1 and CDR2 encoded by the germline V gene are SGHRS and YFSETQ. Counted from cysteine to phenylalanine, this CDR3 has 15 amino acids. The sequence is cut down to CDR3 DNA, 45 bases in frame from base 1. Trimming takes 4 bases from V and 3 bases from J, and the germline ends sit 13 bases apart. Concerning this clone itself: Its antigen remains unidentified. Base qualities are not at hand, and no much larger clone is one base apart.

Library construction relied on the immunoSEQ multiplex PCR assay. In TCRdb, the immuneACCESS table is reduced to in-frame sequences with V and J assigned. These tables do not hold every clone; where another copy was compared, an unresolved V gene accounts for under half, and the others remain unexplained. The sample table lists roughly 160,000 clones, 96% of them with a count of one. The ten largest clones take up over 1% of the sample. This TCR was sampled from a young woman in good health. The sequencing sample was made of blood. The chain uses TRBV5-1 and TRBJ2-2, and perhaps TRBD2 as D gene, on 5 matching bases. At the DNA level, the sequence is TGCGCCAGCAGCCCACGGACTGGGCACACCGGGGAGCTGTTTTTT. It codes for CASSPRTGHTGELFF.